The next 13 T cell receptor beta chains were all read from a single sample in a study of CD8 T cells in ankylosing spondylitis. TCRdb recomputed calls from the 5' RACE reads with MiXCR, one row per CDR3 protein. The sample shows 150,000 to 200,000 distinct CDR3 sequences, more than 9% of them seen only once. Sequenced sample: blood, either unsorted or a sorted T cell fraction (not recorded which). All receptors come from a male donor with ankylosing spondylitis or in good health (not recorded which).

This clonotype was detected many times. The genes are TRBV27 and TRBJ2-3; D is ambiguous. Trimming pared 4 bases from V and 7 bases from J, leaving 6 bases between. Germline V gives CDR1 MNHEY, CDR2 SMNVEV (reference sequence). The CDR3 has 11 amino acids. The CDR3 loop reads CASSSQYTQYF. DNA of the CDR3: TGTGCCAGCAGTTCCCAATATACGCAGTATTTT.

This clonotype was seen many times. The chain joins TRBV5-1 to TRBJ2-5, with a possible D match to TRBD2 (5 bases). CDR1 is SGHRS, CDR2 YFSETQ, per germline. V dropped 4 bases and J dropped 4 bases, with 11 bases sitting between them. This CDR3 has 13 amino acids. This CDR3 reads CASSRGSRETQYF. DNA for the CDR3: TGCGCCAGCAGCCGAGGGTCGAGAGAGACCCAGTACTTC.

This clonotype was counted only a few times. The chain uses TRBV15 and TRBJ1-5, with 7 bases lining up with TRBD1. The CDR3 is 14 residues long. V lost 9 bases and J lost 2; bases outside the gene matches: 7. Germline V CDR1 and CDR2: LNHNV, YYDKDF (reference sequence). This CDR3 reads CATSGTVRNQPQHF. The CDR3 DNA reads as TGTGCCACTTCCGGGACAGTTCGCAATCAGCCCCAGCATTTT.

Many counts were recorded for this clonotype. This chain joins TRBV6-2 or TRBV6-3 and TRBJ2-7; 9 bases are shared with TRBD1. Losses at the gene ends were 5 bases for V and 4 bases for J; bases not matched to a gene: 15. The CDR3 extends over 17 amino acids. Germline values: CDR1 MNHEY, CDR2 SVGEGT. The CDR3 is CASSLSIGTGMIYEQYF. The DNA for the CDR3 is TGTGCCAGCAGTCTTTCAATTGGGACAGGGATGATTTACGAGCAGTACTTC.

This clonotype was seen repeatedly, ten times or more. The chain has TRBV29-1 and TRBJ2-1; tentative D call: TRBD1 (5 bases). Per germline, CDR1 SQVTM and CDR2 ANQGSEA. This CDR3 contains 16 residues. V shed 3 bases and J shed 6 bases, with 21 bases lying between them. The CDR3 DNA reads as TGCAGCGTTGACCAGGGAAGGAGAAAACCGAGCAATGAGCAGTTCTTC. Amino acid sequence: CSVDQGRRKPSNEQFF.

This clonotype was seen repeatedly, ten times or more. The rearrangement links TRBV12-3 or TRBV12-4 to TRBJ2-4, with D perhaps being TRBD1 or TRBD2 (6 bases each). This CDR3 region has 14 residues. V was pared by 6 bases and J by 1 base, with 10 bases between. CDR3 loop: CASRGGRAKNIQYF. In DNA, the CDR3 is TGTGCCAGCAGGGGGGGCAGGGCCAAAAACATTCAGTACTTC.

This clonotype was recorded a few times. The rearrangement uses TRBV10-3 and TRBJ2-2, with D tentatively TRBD2 (6 bases). V was pared by 7 bases and J by 8 bases, with 23 bases between. CDR3 length: 16 amino acids. The germline CDR1 and CDR2 sequences are ENHRY and SYGVKD. The CDR3 DNA sequence: TGTGCCATCAAAAAAGCCCCGGGAGAAGCTGGTGGGGAGCTGTTTTTT. Translating it yields CAIKKAPGEAGGELFF.

This clonotype has a handful of counts. J is TRBJ2-3 and V is TRBV15, with D possibly being TRBD2 (5 bases). Germline CDR1 is LNHNV and CDR2 is YYDKDF (reference sequence). V lost 3 bases to trimming and J lost 3 bases, with 10 bases between them. The length of the CDR3 is 14 residues. The CDR3 nucleotides read TGTGCCACCAGCAGGATAACGGGAACAGATACGCAGTATTTT. Translation: CATSRITGTDTQYF.

The sample holds a few counts of this clonotype. V is TRBV5-1 and J is TRBJ1-1; 8 bases are shared with TRBD1. V lost 4 bases to trimming and J lost 3 bases; unmatched junction nucleotides: 5. This CDR3 is 14 amino acids long. The V gene's germline CDR1 is SGHRS and CDR2 YFSETQ. The CDR3 loop is CASSPQGAHTEAFF. CDR3 in DNA: TGCGCCAGCAGCCCGCAGGGGGCTCACACTGAAGCTTTCTTT.

This clonotype came up many times. The J gene is TRBJ2-3, the V gene TRBV24-1; 10 bases fit TRBD2. The CDR3 loop spans 18 amino acids. With V trimmed by 2 bases and J by 2 bases, 9 bases remained unmatched. CDR1 and CDR2 (germline): KGHDR, SFDVKD. In DNA, the CDR3 is TGTGCCACCAGTGATTCGGGGGTTAGCGGGGGGTTCACAGATACGCAGTATTTT. Residues: CATSDSGVSGGFTDTQYF.

Ten or more counts support this clonotype. J is TRBJ1-1 and V is TRBV9; perhaps TRBD1 as D (5 bases). V gave up 4 bases and J gave up 5 bases, with 15 bases separating them. The CDR3 loop spans 14 amino acids. Germline V gene data show CDR1 as SGDLS and CDR2 as YYNGEE. CDR3 loop: CASSLGTGLTEAFF. The CDR3 bases are TGTGCCAGCAGCCTTGGAACAGGTTTGACTGAAGCTTTCTTT.

The chain employs TRBV7-9 and TRBJ1-2; the D gene is possibly TRBD1 (5 bases). V lost 1 base and J lost 10, with 13 bases in between. CDR1 and CDR2 (germline): SEHNR, FQNEAQ (reference sequence). The CDR3 consists of 13 residues. CDR3 region: CASSLGTSLDYTF. CDR3 sequence (DNA): TGTGCCAGCAGCTTAGGGACATCCCTCGACTACACCTTC.

This clonotype was picked up many times. The chain combines TRBV12-3 or TRBV12-4 with TRBJ2-1; no clear D. V lost 6 bases to trimming and J lost 8 bases, with 8 bases between them. The CDR3 loop spans 11 amino acids. Here the CDR3 reads CASSIRDEQFF. The CDR3 nucleotides read TGTGCCAGCAGCATCCGGGATGAGCAGTTCTTC.